The next 28 T cell receptor beta chains were all read from a single sample in a study of response to subunit inactivated influenza vaccine (dated by TCRdb to 2017 to 2018). The library relied on RT-PCR. Sequenced using an Illumina HiSeq 2500. The public reads were reanalyzed by TCRdb: fastp trimming at Q25, MiXCR alignment, in-frame beta chains only. Every distinct CDR3 protein forms one entry, paired with its most common genes and DNA. In this sample the table shows more than 450,000 distinct CDR3 sequences, about 11% of which occur a single time. About 10% of the sample rests with the top ten. These data also formed part of another study, on T cells expressing NK-cell markers. The second study's paper adds: TCR beta cDNA libraries were made by 5'RACE template switching that added a universal primer site and unique molecular identifiers.

The specimen was PBMCs from blood, collected on the day of vaccination. All receptors derive from a man aged 45-65 years who received an inactivated influenza vaccine. Donor details come from another sample of the same person, matched by shared clones.

The chain has TRBV7-2 and TRBJ2-7; no clear D gene. The CDR3 sequence is 15 residues long. With 5 bases removed from V and 5 bases from J, the gap between germline ends came to 19 bases. Germline CDR1 reads SGHTA; CDR2 reads FQGNSA. The CDR3 reads CASSPRKGIQNEQYF. CDR3 coding DNA: TGTGCCAGCAGCCCGCGTAAAGGGATTCAGAACGAGCAGTACTTC.

V and J are TRBV4-2 and TRBJ1-3, with D perhaps TRBD1 (5 bases). Trimming pared 3 bases from V and 2 bases from J, leaving 11 bases between. CDR1 and CDR2 from the germline V gene are LGHNA and YNFKEQ. There are 15 residues in the CDR3. CDR3 sequence: CASSQEGGAGNTIYF. CDR3 bases: TGTGCCAGCAGCCAGGAGGGAGGGGCTGGAAACACCATATATTTT.

This clonotype was observed a handful of times. The chain uses TRBV7-3 and TRBJ2-1; D tentatively reads TRBD1 or TRBD2 (6 bases each). Per germline, CDR1 SGHTA and CDR2 FQGTGA. Deletions cut 0 bases from V and 1 base from J, with 13 bases between. The CDR3 contains 17 residues. CDR3 protein: CASSLTGAGGSYNEQFF. The CDR3 bases are TGTGCCAGCAGCTTAACGGGGGCAGGAGGGTCCTACAATGAGCAGTTCTTC.

J is TRBJ1-1 and V is TRBV4-3; no firm D call. Germline CDR1 reads LGHNA; CDR2 reads YSLEER. V lost 5 bases, J lost 5 bases, and 15 bases lay in between. The CDR3 extends over 14 amino acids. CDR3 nucleotides: TGCGCCAGCAGCGCTCCGGGGAGGCGGACTGAAGCTTTCTTT. Its translation: CASSAPGRRTEAFF.

This clonotype was observed at least ten times. The rearrangement joins TRBV28 to TRBJ2-5, with D possibly being TRBD1 (6 bases). Trimming removed 4 bases at V and 3 bases at J, with 15 bases between. The germline V gene encodes CDR1 MDHEN and CDR2 SYDVKM. This CDR3 spans 15 amino acids. The CDR3 loop reads CASSSVRDTKETQYF. For the CDR3, the DNA is TGTGCCAGCAGTTCCGTCCGGGACACAAAAGAGACCCAGTACTTC.

This clonotype was counted between two and nine times. The chain couples TRBV4-3 to TRBJ1-2; D not resolved. Trimming took 0 bases from V and 5 from J, leaving 10 bases between them. The CDR3 is 14 residues long. The germline V gene encodes CDR1 LGHNA and CDR2 YSLEER. CDR3 residues: CASSQDTGSYGYTF. In DNA form, the CDR3 reads TGCGCCAGCAGCCAAGATACCGGGAGTTATGGCTACACCTTC.

This clonotype was recorded many times. The chain is built from TRBV11-2 and TRBJ2-7, with 10 bases fitting TRBD2. Per germline, CDR1 SGHAT and CDR2 FQNNGV. The CDR3 is made up of 15 amino acids. V shed 5 bases and J 7 bases; nucleotides not matched to a gene: 11. The CDR3 coding sequence is TGTGCCAGCAGCATAGGGGCTAGCGGGAGTGATGAGCAGTACTTC. Residues: CASSIGASGSDEQYF.

The CDR3 DNA is TGTGCCAGCAGAACAAGACAGGGTAGTCAGCCCCAGCATTTT. This gives the protein CASRTRQGSQPQHF. The chain combines TRBV6-2 or TRBV6-3 with TRBJ1-5, with 7 bases aligning to TRBD1. The CDR3 contains 14 residues. V was clipped by 6 bases and J by 6 bases; unmatched bases: 8. Germline CDR1 and CDR2: MNHEY and SVGEGT.

This chain joins TRBV6-2 or TRBV6-3 and TRBJ2-1, with 9 bases fitting TRBD1. Looked up from germline, CDR1 is MNHEY and CDR2 is SVGEGT. Losses at the gene ends were 4 bases for V and 3 bases for J; bases not matched to a gene: 4. The CDR3 has 15 amino acids. The CDR3 loop reads CASSSGQGIYNEQFF. In nucleotides, the CDR3 is TGTGCCAGCAGTTCTGGACAGGGGATCTACAATGAGCAGTTCTTC.

This clonotype was detected only a few times. The chain couples TRBV12-3 or TRBV12-4 to TRBJ1-2, with D unresolved. The CDR3 runs 12 residues. Trimming took 4 bases from V and 3 from J, leaving 6 bases between them. The CDR3 loop is CASSSSHYGYTF. The CDR3 nucleotides are TGTGCCAGCAGTTCGTCTCACTATGGCTACACCTTC.

Ten or more counts support this clonotype. This rearrangement joins TRBV5-1 to TRBJ2-5; 11 nucleotides agree with TRBD2. J gave up 2 bases and V 0 bases, and 0 bases lay outside the gene matches. In germline, CDR1 is SGHRS, CDR2 YFSETQ. The CDR3 contains 15 residues. The CDR3 bases are TGCGCCAGCAGCTTGGTAGCGGGAGGGCAAGAGACCCAGTACTTC. Translation: CASSLVAGGQETQYF.

This clonotype showed up just a few times. The chain recombines TRBV11-2 with TRBJ2-4; 8 bases agree with TRBD2. The CDR3 runs to 15 residues. CDR1 is SGHAT and CDR2 is FQNNGV in the germline V gene. V was pared by 5 bases and J by 8 bases, with 11 bases of the junction left unmatched. CDR3 residues: CASSVTGTRGDIQYF. Here the CDR3 DNA reads TGTGCCAGCAGCGTTACCGGGACTAGGGGGGACATTCAGTACTTC.

A few counts support this clonotype. The gene calls are TRBV7-2 and TRBJ2-2; no clear D gene. Per the germline V gene, CDR1 is SGHTA and CDR2 is FQGNSA. The V end lost 1 base, the J end lost 2 bases, and 11 bases lay between the germline ends. This CDR3 is 16 amino acids long. The CDR3 bases are TGTGCCAGCAGCTTAGGCAGGCCTCATAACACCGGGGAGCTGTTTTTT. Residues: CASSLGRPHNTGELFF.

V is TRBV20-1 and J is TRBJ2-3, with D possibly matching TRBD1 (5 bases). The CDR3 spans 14 residues. V lost 0 bases and J lost 5, with 12 bases in between. Germline V gene sequence: CDR1 DFQATT, CDR2 SNEGSKA (reference sequence). The CDR3 DNA is TGCAGTGCTAGAGATCTACAGGAAGGAGATACGCAGTATTTT. This sequence encodes CSARDLQEGDTQYF.

The table lists this clonotype with a few counts. The chain combines TRBV5-5 with TRBJ2-1; TRBD2 agrees at 7 bases. CDR3 size: 16 residues. In germline, CDR1 is SGHKS, CDR2 YYEKEE (reference sequence). V gave up 2 bases and J gave up 2 bases; unmatched junction bases: 7. The DNA for the CDR3 is TGTGCCAGCAGCTTACCACTAGCGAAAACCTACAATGAGCAGTTCTTC. Encoded protein: CASSLPLAKTYNEQFF.

V gene TRBV4-2 combines with J gene TRBJ2-7; 9 bases line up with TRBD1. With V trimmed by 2 bases and J by 5 bases, 7 bases remained unmatched. The CDR3 totals 15 residues. Looked up from germline, CDR1 is LGHNA and CDR2 is YNFKEQ. This chain's CDR3 is CASSQPGTGLDEQYF. CDR3 DNA sequence: TGTGCCAGCAGCCAACCCGGGACAGGGTTAGACGAGCAGTACTTC.

This clonotype turned up a few times. The rearrangement uses TRBV5-1 and TRBJ2-3; weak D call: TRBD1 (5 bases). V shed 0 bases and J shed 0 bases, with 14 bases lying between them. This CDR3 spans 17 amino acids. Germline assignment: CDR1 SGHRS and CDR2 YFSETQ. The CDR3 DNA reads as TGCGCCAGCAGCTTGGCTATGACCGGACAAAGCACAGATACGCAGTATTTT. This encodes CASSLAMTGQSTDTQYF.

The chain couples TRBV7-2 to TRBJ2-7; D may be TRBD1 (5 bases). Trimming stripped 0 bases from V and 5 bases from J, with 14 bases between. CDR3 length equals 15 residues. Germline CDR1 and CDR2: SGHTA and FQGNSA. The CDR3 nucleotides read TGTGCCAGCAGCTTAGCGAACAGGTTTGTCGACGAGCAGTACTTC. Amino acid sequence: CASSLANRFVDEQYF.

The chain uses TRBV5-6 and TRBJ2-7; D not certain. The CDR3 totals 14 residues. The V and J ends lost 1 base and 0 bases respectively, with 8 bases between them. CDR1 and CDR2 (germline): SGHDT, YYEEEE. The CDR3 is CASSLSPFSYEQYF. CDR3 nucleotide sequence: TGTGCCAGCAGCTTGAGTCCCTTCTCCTACGAGCAGTACTTC.

The CDR3 loop reads CASKNRQGGEQYF. The DNA of the CDR3 is TGCGCCAGCAAAAACCGACAGGGTGGCGAGCAGTACTTC. This chain links TRBV5-1 with TRBJ2-7; 7 nucleotides match TRBD1. CDR1 and CDR2 (germline): SGHRS, YFSETQ. The CDR3 has 13 residues. The junction had 9 bases not matched to a gene; V was cut back by 6 bases and J by 6 bases.

This rearrangement joins TRBV6-5 to TRBJ2-1; either TRBD1 or TRBD2 may fit D (6 bases each). V was cut by 2 bases and J by 4 bases, with 15 bases left in between. Germline V lookup: CDR1 MNHEY, CDR2 SVGAGI. The CDR3 consists of 16 residues. The CDR3 spells CASSYDLGAGYNEQFF. In DNA form, the CDR3 reads TGTGCCAGCAGTTACGACTTGGGGGCGGGGTACAATGAGCAGTTCTTC.

This sequence joins TRBV5-1 and TRBJ2-5, with 7 bases aligning to TRBD1. Per germline, CDR1 SGHRS and CDR2 YFSETQ. V lost 5 bases, J lost 2 bases, and 9 bases stayed unmatched. The CDR3 consists of 15 residues. For the CDR3, the DNA is TGCGCCAGCAGACGACAGGGCTCGGGGCAAGAGACCCAGTACTTC. This encodes CASRRQGSGQETQYF.

About this clonotype itself: The junction and the germline gene differ at one end; a read error may be behind it. This chain connects TRBV18 to TRBJ2-3; the match to TRBD1 covers 8 bases. CDR1 and CDR2 from the germline V gene are KGHSH and LQKENI. The length of the CDR3 is 15 residues. CDR3 residues: CTSHGQGRSTDTQYF. The CDR3 DNA is TGTACCAGCCATGGACAGGGTCGTAGCACAGATACGCAGTATTTT.

This clonotype came up many times. Here the CDR3 reads CASSYSTGAFNEQFF. Written as DNA, the CDR3 is TGTGCCAGCAGTTACTCGACGGGAGCTTTCAATGAGCAGTTCTTC. The V and J genes are TRBV6-2 or TRBV6-3 and TRBJ2-1, with D perhaps matching TRBD2 (6 bases). Germline CDR1 is MNHEY and CDR2 is SVGEGT. This CDR3 spans 15 amino acids. The V end lost 0 bases, the J end lost 6 bases, and 12 bases lay between the germline ends.

The chain couples TRBV27 to TRBJ2-3; TRBD2 agrees at 9 bases. After removal of 5 bases from V and 0 bases from J, the junction contained 6 bases not matched to a gene. Germline loops: CDR1 MNHEY, CDR2 SMNVEV (reference sequence). The CDR3 runs to 16 residues. CDR3 sequence: CASSLIAGASTDTQYF. The DNA of the CDR3 is TGTGCCAGCAGTCTGATAGCGGGAGCCAGCACAGATACGCAGTATTTT.

This CDR3 is CSAAMYGHGTEAFF. As DNA, the CDR3 is TGCAGCGCCGCGATGTACGGGCATGGGACTGAAGCTTTCTTT. This chain uses TRBV29-1 with TRBJ1-1; D unclear. Trimming shortened V by 7 bases and J by 5 bases, and 20 bases separated the two germline ends. CDR1 SQVTM and CDR2 ANQGSEA come from the germline V gene. The CDR3 loop spans 14 amino acids. Drawing the rest from reference TRBV29-1 and TRBJ1-1, the complete variable domain is SAVISQKPSRDICQRGTSLTIQCQVDSQVTMMFWYRQQPGQSLTLIATANQGSEATYESGFVIDKFPISRPNLTFSTLTVSNMSPEDSSIYLCSAAMYGHGTEAFFGQGTRLTVV.

The J gene is TRBJ1-4, the V gene TRBV25-1; no reliable D call. Germline V gene data show CDR1 as MGHDK and CDR2 as SYGVNS. The CDR3 is 15 residues long. V lost 0 bases and J lost 2, with 7 bases in between. The CDR3 reads CASSEYSGTNEKLFF. The CDR3 nucleotides are TGTGCCAGCAGTGAATATTCTGGGACTAATGAAAAACTGTTTTTT.

This clonotype was detected only a few times. The J gene is TRBJ2-1, the V gene TRBV3-1, with a tentative D call TRBD1 (5 bases). The ends were cut back, 3 bases at V and 8 bases at J, with 14 bases in the middle. CDR1 is LGHDT and CDR2 is YNNKEL in the germline V gene (reference sequence). This CDR3 region has 14 residues. The chain's CDR3 is CASSQWGLLDEQFF. CDR3 in DNA: TGTGCCAGCAGCCAGTGGGGCCTTTTGGATGAGCAGTTCTTC.